The 10 T cell receptor beta chains below come from one sample, sequenced in a study of regulatory T cells in long-lasting Graves disease. The time point: newly diagnosed GD, antithyroid drugs for less than 3 months. Extracted PBMC RNA gave rise to the TCR library. To make TCR beta libraries, researchers used iRepertoire HTBI primers and Arm-PCR of CDR3 regions. MiXCR was run by TCRdb on the multiplex PCR reads, yielding one entry per CDR3 protein. The data hold 560,000 or so distinct CDR3 sequences, with about 15% observed a single time. These data also featured in a second study, about T cells in Graves' hyperthyroidism and ophthalmopathy.

The sequencing used peripheral blood mononuclear cells (PBMCs), collected at new diagnosis, from a patient treated with antithyroid drugs. These receptors all stem from a man aged 18-30 years with Graves disease.

V is TRBV11-2 and J is TRBJ1-6; the match to TRBD1 covers 7 bases. V gave up 6 bases and J gave up 9 bases; unmatched junction bases: 5. This CDR3 comprises 13 residues. Germline V gene lookup returns CDR1 SGHAT and CDR2 FQNNGV. The CDR3 loop reads CASSPGGGSPLHF. The CDR3 DNA reads as TGTGCCAGCAGTCCAGGGGGTGGTTCACCCCTCCACTTT.

This clonotype was seen at least ten times. The rearrangement joins TRBV12-3 or TRBV12-4 to TRBJ2-1; 8 bases align to TRBD2. The CDR3 runs to 16 residues. Germline trimming cut 6 bases from V and 5 bases from J; bases unmatched to any gene: 12. The CDR3 nucleotides are TGTGCCAGCAGCTTAAGAGCGGGAGCAGCAAACAATGAGCAGTTCTTC. It is translated as CASSLRAGAANNEQFF.

This clonotype appeared many times. The chain is built from TRBV12-3 or TRBV12-4 and TRBJ2-3, with 8 bases lining up with TRBD2. The CDR3 runs 12 residues. Germline trimming cut 7 bases from V and 11 bases from J; bases unmatched to any gene: 8. CDR3 loop: CASNTLAGQQYF. DNA for the CDR3: TGTGCCAGCAATACCCTAGCGGGCCAGCAGTATTTT.

The chain links TRBV18 to TRBJ2-7; D is possibly TRBD2 (6 bases). V dropped 3 bases and J dropped 6 bases, with 18 bases sitting between them. The CDR3 totals 15 residues. Germline CDR1 reads KGHSH; CDR2 reads LQKENI. CDR3 coding DNA: TGTGCCAGCTCACCTATCAGGGAGGTTGGGTTCGAGCAGTACTTC. It codes for CASSPIREVGFEQYF.

The rearrangement uses TRBV7-9 and TRBJ2-3; TRBD2 agrees at 11 bases. Germline CDR1 SEHNR, CDR2 FQNEAQ (reference sequence). CDR3 size: 18 residues. Trimming cost V 5 bases and J 2 bases; bases outside gene matches: 12. CDR3 region: CASSLQLSGRAYTDTQYF. DNA for the CDR3: TGTGCCAGCAGCCTACAGCTTAGCGGGAGGGCCTACACAGATACGCAGTATTTT.

The sample holds many counts of this clonotype. The chain uses TRBV7-9 and TRBJ2-2; the D gene is possibly TRBD1 (5 bases). V was shortened by 2 bases and J by 4 bases, with 14 bases between the two germline ends. The CDR3 runs to 16 residues. The germline V gene has CDR1 SEHNR and CDR2 FQNEAQ (reference sequence). CDR3 coding DNA: TGTGCCAGCAGCTTACCCCCGACAGTGGCCACCGGGGAGCTGTTTTTT. Translation: CASSLPPTVATGELFF.

This clonotype has more than one count but fewer than ten. The chain carries TRBV20-1 and TRBJ2-1, with TRBD2 identical over 11 bases. CDR1 is DFQATT and CDR2 is SNEGSKA in the germline V gene (reference sequence). This CDR3 spans 16 amino acids. V lost 6 bases and J lost 5; bases outside the gene matches: 12. CDR3 sequence (DNA): TGCAGTGCCAATCAACTAGCGGGAGTCCCCAACAATGAGCAGTTCTTC. It encodes CSANQLAGVPNNEQFF.

The V and J genes are TRBV4-1 and TRBJ2-2, with no clear D. The ends were cut back, 7 bases at V and 1 base at J, with 19 bases in the middle. Germline CDR1 reads MGHRA; CDR2 reads YSYEKL. The CDR3 has 17 residues. CDR3 in amino acids: CASTPYPLGWNTGELFF. CDR3 nucleotides: TGCGCCAGCACCCCCTACCCTCTTGGTTGGAACACCGGGGAGCTGTTTTTT.

The CDR3 region is CASSHTVYNEQFF. In DNA form, the CDR3 reads TGTGCCAGCAGCCATACAGTGTACAATGAGCAGTTCTTC. This rearrangement joins TRBV11-2 to TRBJ2-1; no reliable D call. This CDR3 is 13 amino acids long. Germline V gives CDR1 SGHAT, CDR2 FQNNGV. V lost 5 bases and J 4 bases, leaving 9 bases between the germline ends.

This clonotype was observed many times. This chain uses TRBV6-1 with TRBJ2-3, with D unresolved. Germline assignment: CDR1 MNHNS and CDR2 SASEGT. The CDR3 runs to 13 residues. Trimming cost V 10 bases and J 0 bases, with 11 bases left between them. CDR3 sequence reads: CATGLASTDTQYF. The CDR3 region has the DNA TGTGCCACCGGGTTGGCAAGCACAGATACGCAGTATTTT.